This TCR beta chain was retrieved from a study of T cells in tuberculosis. Study-level background: IGRA-negative adolescents, IGRA-positive adolescents with latent tuberculosis and adults with active tuberculosis formed this South African cohort. The study's findings and limits: Samples were chosen by availability of cryopreserved specimens. Active tuberculosis TCR-alpha repertoires lay closer to GMM-specific TCRs than IGRA-negative controls, suggesting clonal expansion. Shorter CDR3-alpha in active tuberculosis partly drove smaller distances.

This CDR3 comprises 14 residues. CDR1 is MNHEY and CDR2 is SMNVEV in the germline V gene (reference sequence). The V and J ends lost 5 bases and 6 bases respectively, with 13 bases between them. Remarks on this clone: No antigen is known for it.

The assay was immunoSEQ multiplex PCR, and TCRdb's table has in-frame clones only and misses some. Altogether about 33,000 clones are present, 95% being singletons, with the ten largest covering 2% to 2.5%. The chain employs TRBV27 and TRBJ2-2; D is unresolved. The sequencing sample was made of PBMCs. The clonotype was recovered from a donor aged 10-30 years with latent tuberculosis or without tuberculosis infection. The CDR3 reads CASSPSSGAGELFF. The CDR3 nucleotides are TGTGCCAGCAGTCCATCTTCGGGTGCCGGGGAGCTGTTTTTT.